The 29 T cell receptor beta chains listed next were all sequenced from one sample in a study of PD-1 blockade in classical Hodgkin lymphoma. Time point: cycle 4 day 1 (C4D1), after less than seven weeks of nivolumab. There was relapse after autologous stem cell transplantation in every patient, and there was variation in brentuximab vedotin exposure. Method: immunoSEQ multiplex PCR; TCRdb's copy keeps in-frame clones and lacks some. The table has about 60,000 clones, more than 80% seen once. Sequenced material: peripheral blood mononuclear cells (PBMCs), taken before the fourth cycle of nivolumab. The receptors stem from a human donor with classical Hodgkin lymphoma.

V usage is TRBV6-5 and J usage is TRBJ2-3; maybe TRBD1 (6 bases). The CDR3 totals 14 residues. The germline gives CDR1 MNHEY, CDR2 SVGAGI. Trimming took 8 bases from V and 3 from J, leaving 15 bases between them. DNA for the CDR3: TGTGCCAGCTGCCTGGCTAGGGGGACAGATACGCAGTATTTT. This codes for CASCLARGTDTQYF.

The genes are TRBV11-1 and TRBJ2-6; unclear D gene. V was shortened by 1 base and J by 2 bases, with 12 bases between the two germline ends. Looked up from germline, CDR1 is SGHAT and CDR2 is FQDESV (reference sequence). The CDR3 totals 17 residues. In DNA, the CDR3 is TGTGCCAGCAGCTTAGTGCGGTCTGGGACTGGGGCCAACGTCCTGACTTTC. Encoded protein: CASSLVRSGTGANVLTF.

The chain is built from TRBV6-5 and TRBJ1-6; the D is unclear. Trimming stripped 3 bases from V and 5 bases from J, with 8 bases between. The germline gives CDR1 MNHEY, CDR2 SVGAGI. The CDR3 length is 14 residues. The CDR3 nucleotides read TGTGCCAGCAGTTATCGGTTTCATAATTCACCCCTCCACTTT. Its protein product is CASSYRFHNSPLHF.

This clone was picked up a small number of times. The chain has TRBV7-9 and TRBJ1-3; D is uncertain. This CDR3 contains 13 residues. Germline CDR1 and CDR2: SEHNR and FQNEAQ (reference sequence). V gave up 1 base and J gave up 0 bases, with 1 base separating them. The CDR3 is CASSLVSGNTIYF. In DNA form, the CDR3 reads TGTGCCAGCAGCTTAGTCTCTGGAAACACCATATATTTT.

This clone appeared once. The V gene is TRBV7-8, the J gene TRBJ2-2; D is perhaps TRBD1 or TRBD2 (5 bases each). V dropped 5 bases and J dropped 8 bases, with 21 bases sitting between them. Per germline, CDR1 SGHVS and CDR2 FQNEAQ. This CDR3 contains 16 residues. CDR3 sequence reads: CASSPGRVYGGGELFF. Written as DNA, the CDR3 is TGTGCCAGCAGCCCCGGCAGGGTTTATGGAGGAGGGGAGCTGTTTTTT. The full variable domain, its missing parts supplied by reference TRBV7-8 and TRBJ2-2, is GAGVSQSPRYKVAKRGQDVALRCDPISGHVSLFWYQQALGQGPEFLTYFQNEAQLDKSGLPSDRFFAERPEGSVSTLKIQRTQQEDSAVYLCASSPGRVYGGGELFFGEGSRLTVL.

The chain employs TRBV5-1 and TRBJ1-1, with D possibly TRBD1 on 5 matching bases. Germline V gives CDR1 SGHRS, CDR2 YFSETQ. V lost 2 bases, J lost 11 bases, and 19 bases lay in between. This CDR3 region has 14 residues. The CDR3 DNA reads TGCGCCAGCAGCTTATCTCCGGGGGTGGTGAAGGCTTTCTTT. Translating it yields CASSLSPGVVKAFF.

The chain uses TRBV19 and TRBJ1-2, with D maybe TRBD1 (6 bases). This CDR3 is 17 amino acids long. CDR1 is LNHDA, CDR2 SQIVND, per germline (reference sequence). Trimming cost V 11 bases and J 0 bases, with 25 bases left between them. The CDR3 region has the DNA TGTGCCGGCCGGGCGGGGGCCTGGACTCCAGCTAACTATGGCTACACCTTC. Translating it yields CAGRAGAWTPANYGYTF.

This rearrangement joins TRBV5-4 to TRBJ1-2; 7 nucleotides line up with TRBD1. The ends lost 3 bases at V and 2 bases at J; junction bases unmatched: 4. The CDR3 consists of 14 residues. Germline assignment: CDR1 SGHNT and CDR2 YYREEE (reference sequence). The DNA of the CDR3 is TGTGCCAGCAGCTCGAAACAGGGGAACTATGGCTACACCTTC. Amino acids: CASSSKQGNYGYTF.

V gene TRBV2 combines with J gene TRBJ1-1; weak D call: TRBD1 (5 bases). The V gene lost 3 bases and the J gene lost 5 bases, with 16 bases spanning the gap. This CDR3 comprises 15 residues. Germline V CDR1 and CDR2: SNHLY, FYNNEI. The CDR3 nucleotides are TGTGCCAGCAGTGACACCCGGGACGGAAGGACTGAAGCTTTCTTT. It specifies CASSDTRDGRTEAFF.

CDR3 in amino acids: CASSPPGGQPQHF. As DNA, the CDR3 is TGTGCCAGCTCACCACCGGGAGGACAGCCCCAGCATTTT. The V call is TRBV18, the J call TRBJ1-5; D is unresolved. V lost 0 bases to trimming and J lost 7 bases, with 7 bases between them. From germline, CDR1 is KGHSH and CDR2 LQKENI. The CDR3 sequence is 13 residues long.

This clone has just one count. The CDR3, as DNA: TGTGCCACCAGCAGAGATCGGTGGGTTGAAGCTTTCTTT. Its protein product is CATSRDRWVEAFF. This chain joins TRBV15 and TRBJ1-1, with D unclear. Germline V gene sequence: CDR1 LNHNV, CDR2 YYDKDF (reference sequence). The V end was cut by 0 bases, the J end by 7 bases, with 9 bases between. The CDR3 has 13 amino acids.

A single count supports this clone. The rearrangement joins TRBV28 to TRBJ1-3; 7 bases match TRBD1. Germline values: CDR1 MDHEN, CDR2 SYDVKM. This CDR3 comprises 14 residues. Trimming cost V 6 bases and J 0 bases; bases outside gene matches: 2. As DNA, the CDR3 is TGTGCCAGCAGGCCAGGGGGCTCTGGAAACACCATATATTTT. It codes for CASRPGGSGNTIYF.

This clone was counted a single time. CDR3 protein: CASSLIRAGANVLTF. In DNA form, the CDR3 reads TGTGCCAGCAGCTTAATACGGGCTGGGGCCAACGTCCTGACTTTC. This rearrangement joins TRBV5-6 to TRBJ2-6; D gene ambiguous. This CDR3 has 15 amino acids. V shed 2 bases and J shed 2 bases, with 8 bases lying between them. Per the germline V gene, CDR1 is SGHDT and CDR2 is YYEEEE.

The chain recombines TRBV27 with TRBJ1-2; perhaps TRBD1 as D (5 bases). Germline V lookup: CDR1 MNHEY, CDR2 SMNVEV (reference sequence). Trimming stripped 3 bases from V and 3 bases from J, with 8 bases between. CDR3 length: 13 residues. The CDR3, as DNA: TGTGCCAGCAGTTTTTCAGGGTACTATGGCTACACCTTC. Translated: CASSFSGYYGYTF.

This chain links TRBV6-1 with TRBJ1-2; 7 nucleotides align to TRBD1. V shed 4 bases and J 4 bases; nucleotides not matched to a gene: 3. CDR3 length: 13 residues. Germline CDR1 reads MNHNS; CDR2 reads SASEGT. The DNA of the CDR3 is TGTGCCAGCAGTGGGCGGGACAGCTATGGCTACACCTTC. This encodes CASSGRDSYGYTF.

The J gene is TRBJ1-2, the V gene TRBV6-1; no definite D call. Between the trimmed V and J ends, which lost 0 bases and 8 bases, there was a span of 16 bases. The germline CDR1 and CDR2 sequences are MNHNS and SASEGT. The CDR3 length is 15 residues. Written as DNA, the CDR3 is TGTGCCAGCAGTGAAGCTCCGGGCCCCGAGCGGGGCTACACCTTC. This codes for CASSEAPGPERGYTF.

The chain uses TRBV2 and TRBJ2-2; tentatively, D is TRBD2 (6 bases). In germline, CDR1 is SNHLY, CDR2 FYNNEI. The V end was cut by 4 bases, the J end by 5 bases, with 11 bases between. The CDR3 length is 14 residues. The CDR3 protein is CASSAGRRTGELFF. CDR3 nucleotides: TGTGCCAGCAGTGCAGGGAGGCGTACCGGGGAGCTGTTTTTT.

The V gene is TRBV28, the J gene TRBJ2-5; 8 bases map to TRBD2. CDR1 MDHEN and CDR2 SYDVKM come from the germline V gene. The CDR3 runs to 14 residues. With V trimmed by 7 bases and J by 5 bases, 9 bases remained unmatched. This chain's CDR3 is CASTGGLGDETQYF. The CDR3 DNA sequence: TGTGCCAGCACGGGGGGACTAGGAGATGAGACCCAGTACTTC.

V and J are TRBV7-2 and TRBJ2-5; 12 bases are shared with TRBD2. Germline values: CDR1 SGHTA, CDR2 FQGNSA. The CDR3 sequence is 16 residues long. V lost 4 bases to trimming and J lost 4 bases; unmatched junction nucleotides: 7. The chain's CDR3 is CASSSQLAGGRETQYF. As DNA, the CDR3 is TGTGCCAGCAGCTCCCAGCTAGCGGGGGGGCGAGAGACCCAGTACTTC.

The chain recombines TRBV5-4 with TRBJ1-1; D possibly corresponds to TRBD1 (5 bases). This CDR3 is built from 15 residues. V dropped 0 bases and J dropped 0 bases, with 9 bases sitting between them. Germline CDR1 reads SGHNT; CDR2 reads YYREEE (reference sequence). The DNA for the CDR3 is TGTGCCAGCAGCTTGGGGCAGGGACTGAACACTGAAGCTTTCTTT. The encoded protein is CASSLGQGLNTEAFF.

The rearrangement links TRBV14 to TRBJ2-7; 7 positions match TRBD1. The CDR3 has 18 residues. Germline V CDR1 and CDR2: SGHDN, FVKESK. The V and J ends lost 1 base and 0 bases, in that order; junction bases with no gene match: 12. The CDR3 sequence: CASSQAYMTGQASYEQYF. The CDR3 coding sequence is TGTGCCAGCAGCCAAGCCTATATGACAGGACAGGCCTCCTACGAGCAGTACTTC.

The chain recombines TRBV13 with TRBJ2-3; possible D gene TRBD2, 5 bases. The CDR3 loop spans 13 amino acids. Trimming stripped 1 base from V and 9 bases from J, with 11 bases between. Germline CDR1 PRHDT, CDR2 FYEKMQ (reference sequence). The CDR3 nucleotides read TGTGCCAGCAGCTTAGAGCTGGGAGAGACGCAGTATTTT. This translates into CASSLELGETQYF.

J is TRBJ1-1 and V is TRBV18; the D is unclear. Deletions cut 2 bases from V and 3 bases from J, with 10 bases between. The CDR3 runs to 14 residues. Germline values: CDR1 KGHSH, CDR2 LQKENI. The CDR3 loop reads CASSPAGHDTEAFF. The CDR3 DNA reads TGTGCCAGCTCACCAGCCGGGCATGACACTGAAGCTTTCTTT.

The V call is TRBV30, the J call TRBJ2-7, with 8 bases lining up with TRBD2. Germline values: CDR1 GTSNPN, CDR2 SVGIG (reference sequence). The CDR3 consists of 14 residues. V trimming: 2 bases; J trimming: 1 base; junction bases outside the gene matches: 4. CDR3 nucleotide sequence: TGTGCCTGGAGTCGCGGGGGGATTTCCTACGAGCAGTACTTC. As protein: CAWSRGGISYEQYF.

This clone has only one observation. V and J are TRBV7-9 and TRBJ1-3; a possible D gene is TRBD1 (6 bases). This CDR3 region has 14 residues. The V and J ends lost 5 bases and 4 bases respectively, with 12 bases between them. Looked up from germline, CDR1 is SEHNR and CDR2 is FQNEAQ (reference sequence). The CDR3 coding sequence is TGTGCCAGCAGCCCCCGGACAGTCGGAAACACCATATATTTT. Encoded protein: CASSPRTVGNTIYF.

The V gene is TRBV5-1, the J gene TRBJ2-3, with D hard to call. Trimming cost V 0 bases and J 4 bases, with 3 bases left between them. CDR1 is SGHRS and CDR2 is YFSETQ in the germline V gene. The CDR3 is 12 amino acids. CDR3 DNA sequence: TGCGCCAGCAGCTTGGTACCAGATACGCAGTATTTT. This encodes CASSLVPDTQYF.

The chain employs TRBV6-6 and TRBJ1-2, with D maybe TRBD1 (5 bases). The CDR3 totals 14 residues. Trimming took 1 base from V and 4 from J, leaving 10 bases between them. Germline V gene sequence: CDR1 MNHNY, CDR2 SVGAGI (reference sequence). CDR3 coding DNA: TGTGCCAGCAGTTACTACAGGACTTTCTATGGCTACACCTTC. The encoded protein is CASSYYRTFYGYTF.

J is TRBJ1-1 and V is TRBV5-6, with D possibly TRBD1 on 6 matching bases. Deletions cut 4 bases from V and 4 bases from J, with 23 bases between. Germline CDR1 SGHDT, CDR2 YYEEEE. The CDR3 loop spans 17 amino acids. The CDR3 DNA follows: TGTGCCAGCAGCCAGGGGACGCGTTATTGGGGGGGCACTGAAGCTTTCTTT. It translates to CASSQGTRYWGGTEAFF.

The rearrangement joins TRBV6-1 to TRBJ1-5, with a tentative D call TRBD1 (5 bases). The CDR3 totals 14 residues. Germline CDR1 is MNHNS and CDR2 is SASEGT. V lost 8 bases to trimming and J lost 6 bases, with 17 bases between them. CDR3 sequence reads: CASGGELGTQPQHF. The DNA of the CDR3 is TGTGCCAGCGGAGGGGAGTTGGGTACTCAGCCCCAGCATTTT.